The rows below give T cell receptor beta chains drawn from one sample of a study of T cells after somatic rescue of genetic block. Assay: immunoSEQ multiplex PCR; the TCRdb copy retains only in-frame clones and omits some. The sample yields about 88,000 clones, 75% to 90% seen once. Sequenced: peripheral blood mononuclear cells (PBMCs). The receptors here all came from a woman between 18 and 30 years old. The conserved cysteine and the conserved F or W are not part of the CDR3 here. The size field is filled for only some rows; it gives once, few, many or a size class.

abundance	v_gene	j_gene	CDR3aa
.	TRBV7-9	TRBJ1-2	ASSFSTNGYT
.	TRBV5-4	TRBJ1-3	ASSYRSGNTIY
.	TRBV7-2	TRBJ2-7	ASSFRPPTSGLTYEQY
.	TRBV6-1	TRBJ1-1	ASSTGRGTEAF
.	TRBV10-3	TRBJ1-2	AIRLTGNDYNYGYT
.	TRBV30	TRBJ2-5	AWSAPPGETQY
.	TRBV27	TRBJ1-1	ASTNPPANTEAF
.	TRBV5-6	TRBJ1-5	ASSLWGANGQPQH
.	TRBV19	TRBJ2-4	ASSRSGIGKNIQY
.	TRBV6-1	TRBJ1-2	ASSDIGDGYT
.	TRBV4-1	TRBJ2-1	ASSQDGGIGNEQF
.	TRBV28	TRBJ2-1	ASLRLGWGEQF
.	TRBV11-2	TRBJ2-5	ASRSQTSLARETQY
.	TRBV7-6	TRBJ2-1	ASSSSPDRDSYIEQF
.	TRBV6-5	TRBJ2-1	ASSYRSPGVGEQF
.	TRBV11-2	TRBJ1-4	ASSLSWGTTNEKLF
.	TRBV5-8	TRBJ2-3	ASSPGASGSLHTQY
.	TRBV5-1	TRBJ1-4	ASSLGQAGEKLF
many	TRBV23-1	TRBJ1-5	ASSPGGPQH
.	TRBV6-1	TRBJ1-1	ASSELTDTEAF
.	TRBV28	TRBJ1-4	ASSTTTGTSNEKGI
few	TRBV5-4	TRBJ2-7	ASSLVAGRGEQY
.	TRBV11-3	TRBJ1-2	VSTLGTAPNYGYT
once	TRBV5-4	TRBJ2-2	ASSFRRVGDTGELF